The present TCR beta chain was sequenced within a study of stem cell transplantation in POMP-related autoinflammatory disease. At the level of the study: Impaired MHC class I-dependent CD8+ differentiation was hypothesized from defective thymoproteasomes. Pre-transplant patients had naive-skewed CD4+ T cells and few CD8+ T cells. Study-wide findings and caveats: A trend toward lower repertoire diversity and greater clonality appeared in every analyzed T-cell subset of PRAID patients. In PRAID patients, the number of distinct TRB V-J gene pairings was restricted.

Comment on this clone: Its antigen is currently unknown.

V lost 1 base to trimming and J lost 0 bases; unmatched junction nucleotides: 3. From germline, CDR1 is SGDLS and CDR2 YYNGEE. This CDR3 is built from 16 residues. Data came from immunoSEQ multiplex PCR; TCRdb stores just in-frame clones and leaves some out. The table lists 8,500 to 14,000 clones, approximately 86% of them singletons. PRAID combined immunodeficiency and autoinflammation. The V and J genes are TRBV9 and TRBJ2-1, with 8 nucleotides matching TRBD2. This specimen was CD8+ T cells from PBMCs, taken before stem cell transplantation. The sequence came from a human donor with POMP-related autoinflammation and immune dysregulation (PRAID). CDR3 DNA sequence: TGTGCCAGCAGCGTAAGCGGGGGAAGCTCCTACAATGAGCAGTTCTTC. It specifies CASSVSGGSSYNEQFF.